The 2 T cell receptor beta chains reported below all come from one sample, sequenced in a study of shared clonotypes between healthy human individuals. Measured with immunoSEQ multiplex PCR; TCRdb has only the in-frame clones, and not every one. The repertoire holds 2.5 million or so clones, with over 85% as singletons. The sequenced sample consisted of naive CD4+ T cells sorted from blood. The subset is: CD45RA+ positively selected. Receptor source: a young man in good health.

The chain links TRBV6-1 to TRBJ1-5, with D tentatively TRBD1 (6 bases). This CDR3 region has 15 residues. The germline V gene has CDR1 MNHNS and CDR2 SASEGT. The V end was cut by 5 bases, the J end by 0 bases, with 11 bases between. CDR3 nucleotide sequence: TGTGCCAGCAGTCTTACAGGGTATAGCAATCAGCCCCAGCATTTT. Its translation is CASSLTGYSNQPQHF.

The rearrangement uses TRBV6-5 and TRBJ2-7, with D possibly TRBD1 on 6 matching bases. The length of the CDR3 is 15 residues. Germline values: CDR1 MNHEY, CDR2 SVGAGI. V lost 0 bases to trimming and J lost 3 bases, with 12 bases between them. CDR3 sequence: CASSYSRGAGYEQYF. CDR3 sequence (DNA): TGTGCCAGCAGTTACTCCAGGGGCGCGGGCTACGAGCAGTACTTC.